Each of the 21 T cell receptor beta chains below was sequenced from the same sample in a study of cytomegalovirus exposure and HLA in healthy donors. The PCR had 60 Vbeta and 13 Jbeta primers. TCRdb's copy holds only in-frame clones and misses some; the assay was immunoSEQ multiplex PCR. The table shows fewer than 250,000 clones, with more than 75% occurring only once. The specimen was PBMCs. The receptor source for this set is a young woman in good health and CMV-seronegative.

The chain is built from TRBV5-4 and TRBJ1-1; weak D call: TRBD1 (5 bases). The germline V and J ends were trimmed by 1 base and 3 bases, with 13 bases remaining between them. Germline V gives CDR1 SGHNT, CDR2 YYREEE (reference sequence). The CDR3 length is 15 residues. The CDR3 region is CASSLIGQGYTEAFF. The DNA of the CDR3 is TGTGCCAGCAGCTTGATCGGCCAGGGATACACTGAAGCTTTCTTT. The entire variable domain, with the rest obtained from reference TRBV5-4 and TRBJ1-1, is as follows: ETGVTQSPTHLIKTRGQQVTLRCSSQSGHNTVSWYQQALGQGPQFIFQYYREEENGRGNFPPRFSGLQFPNYSSELNVNALELDDSALYLCASSLIGQGYTEAFFGQGTRLTVV.

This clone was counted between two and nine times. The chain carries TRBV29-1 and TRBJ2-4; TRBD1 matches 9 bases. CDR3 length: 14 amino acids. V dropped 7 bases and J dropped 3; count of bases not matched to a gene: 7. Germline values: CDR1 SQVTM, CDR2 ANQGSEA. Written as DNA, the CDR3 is TGCAGCGAACGTGGACAGGGGAACAAAAACATTCAGTACTTC. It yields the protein CSERGQGNKNIQYF.

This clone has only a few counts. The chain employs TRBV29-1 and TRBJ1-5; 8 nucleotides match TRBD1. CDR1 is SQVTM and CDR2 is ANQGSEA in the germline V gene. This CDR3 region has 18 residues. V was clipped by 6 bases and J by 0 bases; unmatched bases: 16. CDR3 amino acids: CSVTTGGTSHYSNQPQHF. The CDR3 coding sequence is TGCAGCGTAACCACAGGGGGGACATCTCACTATAGCAATCAGCCCCAGCATTTT.

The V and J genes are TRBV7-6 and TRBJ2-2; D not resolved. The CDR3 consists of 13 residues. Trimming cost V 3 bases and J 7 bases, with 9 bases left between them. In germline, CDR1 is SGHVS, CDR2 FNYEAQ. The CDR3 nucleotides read TGTGCCAGCAGCTTCCGGGTTGACGGGGAGCTGTTTTTT. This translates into CASSFRVDGELFF.

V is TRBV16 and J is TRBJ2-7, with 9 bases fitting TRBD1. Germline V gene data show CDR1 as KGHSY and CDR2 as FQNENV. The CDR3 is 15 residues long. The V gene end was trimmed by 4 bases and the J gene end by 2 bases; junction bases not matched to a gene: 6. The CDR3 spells CASSLGGTGTYEQYF. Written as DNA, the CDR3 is TGTGCCAGCAGCCTTGGGGGGACAGGGACCTACGAGCAGTACTTC.

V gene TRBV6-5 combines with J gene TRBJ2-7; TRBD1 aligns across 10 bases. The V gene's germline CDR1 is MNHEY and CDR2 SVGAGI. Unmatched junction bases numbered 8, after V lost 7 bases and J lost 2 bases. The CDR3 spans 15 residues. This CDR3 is CASKGRDRGTYEQYF. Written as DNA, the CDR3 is TGTGCCAGCAAGGGCCGGGACAGGGGAACCTACGAGCAGTACTTC.

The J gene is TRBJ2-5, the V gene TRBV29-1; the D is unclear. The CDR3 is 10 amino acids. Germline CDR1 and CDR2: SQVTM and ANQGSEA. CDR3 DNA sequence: TGCAGTAGCCGGTACGAGACCCAGTACTTC. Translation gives CSSRYETQYF.

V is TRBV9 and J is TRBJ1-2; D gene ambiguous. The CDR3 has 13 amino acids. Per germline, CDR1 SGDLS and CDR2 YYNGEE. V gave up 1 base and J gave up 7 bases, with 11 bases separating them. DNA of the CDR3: TGTGCCAGCAGCGTAACAGTCGCCGCTGGCTACACCTTC. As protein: CASSVTVAAGYTF.

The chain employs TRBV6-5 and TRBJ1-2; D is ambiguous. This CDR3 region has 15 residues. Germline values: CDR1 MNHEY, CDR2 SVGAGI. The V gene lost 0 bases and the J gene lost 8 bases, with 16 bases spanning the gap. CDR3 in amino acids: CASSYSPWQDGGYTF. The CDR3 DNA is TGTGCCAGCAGTTACTCCCCGTGGCAGGATGGGGGCTACACCTTC.

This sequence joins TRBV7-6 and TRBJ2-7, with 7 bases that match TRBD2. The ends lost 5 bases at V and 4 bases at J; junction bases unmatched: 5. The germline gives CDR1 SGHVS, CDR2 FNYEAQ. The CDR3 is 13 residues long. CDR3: CASSAGVVYEQYF. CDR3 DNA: TGTGCCAGCAGCGCGGGAGTGGTTTACGAGCAGTACTTC.

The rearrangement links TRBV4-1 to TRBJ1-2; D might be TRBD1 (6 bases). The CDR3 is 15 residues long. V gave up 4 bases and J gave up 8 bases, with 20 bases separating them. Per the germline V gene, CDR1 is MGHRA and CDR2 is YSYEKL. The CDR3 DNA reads TGCGCCAGCAGCCTGGGACACAAAGCTCCTTCGGGCTACACCTTC. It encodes CASSLGHKAPSGYTF.

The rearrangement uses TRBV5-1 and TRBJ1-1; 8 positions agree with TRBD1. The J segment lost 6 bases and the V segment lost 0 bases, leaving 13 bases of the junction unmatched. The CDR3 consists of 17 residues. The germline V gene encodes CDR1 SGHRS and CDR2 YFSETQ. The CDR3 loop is CASSLGARGRNGAEAFF. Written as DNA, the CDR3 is TGCGCCAGCAGCTTGGGGGCCAGGGGGCGGAATGGGGCTGAAGCTTTCTTT.

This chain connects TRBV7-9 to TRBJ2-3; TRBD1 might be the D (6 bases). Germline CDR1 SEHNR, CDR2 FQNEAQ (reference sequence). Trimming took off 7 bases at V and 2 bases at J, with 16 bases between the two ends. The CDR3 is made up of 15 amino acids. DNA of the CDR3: TGTGCCAGCACCCAACTGGCAGGGGTCACAGATACGCAGTATTTT. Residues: CASTQLAGVTDTQYF.

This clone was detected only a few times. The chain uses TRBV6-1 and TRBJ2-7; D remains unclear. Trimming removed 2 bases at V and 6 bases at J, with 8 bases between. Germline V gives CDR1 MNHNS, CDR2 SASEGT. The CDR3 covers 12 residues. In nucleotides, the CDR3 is TGTGCCAGCAGTGAAAACAGAGCCGAGCAGTACTTC. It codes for CASSENRAEQYF.

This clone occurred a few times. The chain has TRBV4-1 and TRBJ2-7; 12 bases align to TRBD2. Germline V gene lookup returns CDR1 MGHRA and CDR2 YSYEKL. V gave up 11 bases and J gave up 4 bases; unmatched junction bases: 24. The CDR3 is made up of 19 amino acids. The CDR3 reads CASGTQGLAGGPRPYEQYF. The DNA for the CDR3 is TGCGCCTCCGGTACTCAAGGGCTAGCGGGAGGGCCGAGGCCTTACGAGCAGTACTTC.

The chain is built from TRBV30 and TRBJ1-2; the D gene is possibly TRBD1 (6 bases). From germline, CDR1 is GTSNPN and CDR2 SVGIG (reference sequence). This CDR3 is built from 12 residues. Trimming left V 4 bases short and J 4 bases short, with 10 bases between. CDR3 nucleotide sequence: TGTGCCTGGAACTTAGGGGGCTATGGCTACACCTTC. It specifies CAWNLGGYGYTF.

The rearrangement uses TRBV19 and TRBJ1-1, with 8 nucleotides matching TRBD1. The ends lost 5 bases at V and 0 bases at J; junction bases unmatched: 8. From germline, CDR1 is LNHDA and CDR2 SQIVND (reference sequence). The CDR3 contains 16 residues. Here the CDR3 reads CASSSLDRALNTEAFF. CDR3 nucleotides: TGTGCCAGTAGTTCCTTGGACAGGGCCCTGAACACTGAAGCTTTCTTT.

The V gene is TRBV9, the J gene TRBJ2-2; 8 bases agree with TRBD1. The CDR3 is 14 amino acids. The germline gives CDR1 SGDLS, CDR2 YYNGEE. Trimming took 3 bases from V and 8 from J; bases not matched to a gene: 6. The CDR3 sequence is CASSAGGAAGELFF. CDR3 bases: TGTGCCAGCAGCGCAGGGGGCGCGGCGGGGGAGCTGTTTTTT.

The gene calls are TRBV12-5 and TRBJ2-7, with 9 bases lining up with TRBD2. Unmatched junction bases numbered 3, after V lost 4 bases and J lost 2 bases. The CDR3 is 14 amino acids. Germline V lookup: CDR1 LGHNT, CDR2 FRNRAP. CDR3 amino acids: CASGSREGPYEQYF. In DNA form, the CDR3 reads TGTGCTAGTGGTTCGCGGGAGGGACCCTACGAGCAGTACTTC.

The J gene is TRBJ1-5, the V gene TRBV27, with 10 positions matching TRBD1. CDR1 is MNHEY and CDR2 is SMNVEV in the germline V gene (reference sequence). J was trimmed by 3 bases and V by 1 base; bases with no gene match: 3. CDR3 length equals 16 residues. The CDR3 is CASSLLGQGINQPQHF. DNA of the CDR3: TGTGCCAGCAGTTTATTGGGACAGGGGATCAATCAGCCCCAGCATTTT.

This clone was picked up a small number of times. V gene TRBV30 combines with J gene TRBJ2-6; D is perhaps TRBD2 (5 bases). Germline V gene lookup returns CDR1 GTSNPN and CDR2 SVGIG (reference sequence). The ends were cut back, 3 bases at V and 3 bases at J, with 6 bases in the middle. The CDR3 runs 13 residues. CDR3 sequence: CAWRLGGANVLTF. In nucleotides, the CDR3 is TGTGCCTGGAGACTAGGTGGGGCCAACGTCCTGACTTTC.